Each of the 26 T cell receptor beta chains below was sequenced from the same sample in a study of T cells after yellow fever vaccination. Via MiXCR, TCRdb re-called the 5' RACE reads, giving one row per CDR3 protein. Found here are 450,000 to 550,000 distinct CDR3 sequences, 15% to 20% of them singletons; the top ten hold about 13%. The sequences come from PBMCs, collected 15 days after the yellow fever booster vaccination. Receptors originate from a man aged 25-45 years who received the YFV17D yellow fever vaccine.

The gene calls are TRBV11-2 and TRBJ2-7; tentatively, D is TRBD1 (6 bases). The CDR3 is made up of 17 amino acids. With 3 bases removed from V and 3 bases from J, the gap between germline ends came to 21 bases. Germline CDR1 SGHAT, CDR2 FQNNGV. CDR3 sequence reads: CASSFSSAGTTFYEQYF. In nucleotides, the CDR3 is TGTGCCAGCAGCTTCAGTTCGGCTGGGACAACCTTCTACGAGCAGTACTTC.

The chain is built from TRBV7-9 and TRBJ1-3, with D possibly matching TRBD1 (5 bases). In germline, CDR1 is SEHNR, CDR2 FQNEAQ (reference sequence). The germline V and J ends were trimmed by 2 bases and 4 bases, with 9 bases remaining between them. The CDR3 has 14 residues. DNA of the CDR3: TGTGCCAGCAGCTTATCTACAGGAGGAAACACCATATATTTT. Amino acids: CASSLSTGGNTIYF.

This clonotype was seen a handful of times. CDR3 DNA: TGTGCCAGCAGCGCCGCCCCCGTGTATTCCCCTGAAGCTTTCTTT. It is translated as CASSAAPVYSPEAFF. The chain links TRBV27 to TRBJ1-1; no clear D gene. The germline V and J ends were trimmed by 6 bases and 6 bases, with 20 bases remaining between them. CDR1 MNHEY and CDR2 SMNVEV come from the germline V gene (reference sequence). This CDR3 contains 15 residues.

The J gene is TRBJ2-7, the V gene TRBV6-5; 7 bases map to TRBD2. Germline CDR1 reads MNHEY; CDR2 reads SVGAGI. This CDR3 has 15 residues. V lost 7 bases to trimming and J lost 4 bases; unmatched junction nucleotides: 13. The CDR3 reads CASIRAVAGVYEQYF. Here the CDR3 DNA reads TGTGCCAGCATCCGCGCGGTAGCGGGCGTTTACGAGCAGTACTTC.

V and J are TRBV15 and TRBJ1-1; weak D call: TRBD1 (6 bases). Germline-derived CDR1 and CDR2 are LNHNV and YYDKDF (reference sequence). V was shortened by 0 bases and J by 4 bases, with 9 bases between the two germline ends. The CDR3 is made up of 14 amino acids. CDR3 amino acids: CATSRDGGPTEAFF. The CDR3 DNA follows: TGTGCCACCAGCAGAGATGGGGGGCCCACTGAAGCTTTCTTT. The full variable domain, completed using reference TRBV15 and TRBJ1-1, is DAMVIQNPRYQVTQFGKPVTLSCSQTLNHNVMYWYQQKSSQAPKLLFHYYDKDFNNEADTPDNFQSRRPNTSFCFLDIRSPGLGDTAMYLCATSRDGGPTEAFFGQGTRLTVV.

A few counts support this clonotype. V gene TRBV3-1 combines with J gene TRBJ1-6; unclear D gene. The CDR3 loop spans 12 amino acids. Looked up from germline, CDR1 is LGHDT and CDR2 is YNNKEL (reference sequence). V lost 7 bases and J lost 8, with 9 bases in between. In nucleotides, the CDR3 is TGTGCCAGCACCTCCGGAGATTCACCCCTCCACTTT. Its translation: CASTSGDSPLHF.

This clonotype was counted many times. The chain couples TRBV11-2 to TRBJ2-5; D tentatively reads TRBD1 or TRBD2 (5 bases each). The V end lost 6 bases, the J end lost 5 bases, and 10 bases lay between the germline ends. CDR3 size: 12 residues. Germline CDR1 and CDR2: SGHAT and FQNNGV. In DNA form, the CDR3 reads TGTGCCAGCAGTAGTTGGGGGGAGACCCAGTACTTC. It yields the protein CASSSWGETQYF.

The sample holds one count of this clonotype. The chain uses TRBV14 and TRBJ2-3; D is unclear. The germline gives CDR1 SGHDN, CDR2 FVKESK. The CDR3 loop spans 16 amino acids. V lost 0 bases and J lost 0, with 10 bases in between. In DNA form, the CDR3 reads TGTGCCAGCAGCCAAGATTACGGGCGAAGCACAGATACGCAGTATTTT. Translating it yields CASSQDYGRSTDTQYF.

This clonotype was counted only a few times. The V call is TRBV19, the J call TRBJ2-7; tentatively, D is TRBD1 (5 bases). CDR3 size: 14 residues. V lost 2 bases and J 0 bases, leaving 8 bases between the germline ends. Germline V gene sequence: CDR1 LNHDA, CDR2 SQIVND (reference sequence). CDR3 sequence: CASSIQGVSYEQYF. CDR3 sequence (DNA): TGTGCCAGTAGTATACAGGGTGTCTCCTACGAGCAGTACTTC.

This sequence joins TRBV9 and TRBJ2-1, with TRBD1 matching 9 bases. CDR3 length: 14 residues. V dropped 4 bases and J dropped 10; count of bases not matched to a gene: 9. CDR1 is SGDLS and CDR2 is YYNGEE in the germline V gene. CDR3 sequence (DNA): TGTGCCAGCAGCCTGGGACAGGGATCTGGGGAGCAGTTCTTC. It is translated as CASSLGQGSGEQFF.

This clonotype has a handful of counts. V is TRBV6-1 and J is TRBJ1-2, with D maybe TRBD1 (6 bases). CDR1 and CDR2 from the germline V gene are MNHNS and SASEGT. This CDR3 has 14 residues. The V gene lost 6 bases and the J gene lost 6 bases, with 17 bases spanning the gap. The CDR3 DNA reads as TGTGCCAGCAGCCGCTACAGGGCGCAGGATGGCTACACCTTC. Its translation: CASSRYRAQDGYTF.

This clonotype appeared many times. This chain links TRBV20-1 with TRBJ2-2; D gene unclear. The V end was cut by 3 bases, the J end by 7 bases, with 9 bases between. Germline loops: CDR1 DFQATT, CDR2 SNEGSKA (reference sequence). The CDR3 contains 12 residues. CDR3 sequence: CSASRVGGELFF. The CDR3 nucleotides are TGCAGTGCTAGTAGGGTTGGCGGGGAGCTGTTTTTT.

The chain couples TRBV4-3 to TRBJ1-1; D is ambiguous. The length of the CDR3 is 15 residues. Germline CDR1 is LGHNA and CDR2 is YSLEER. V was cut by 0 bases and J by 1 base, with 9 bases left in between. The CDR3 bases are TGCGCCAGCAGCCAAGATCGGTCTGGGAACACTGAAGCTTTCTTT. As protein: CASSQDRSGNTEAFF.

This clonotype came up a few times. The CDR3 coding sequence is TGCAGTGCACCCCAGGGGGCGGGTTCACCCCTCCACTTT. It encodes CSAPQGAGSPLHF. The chain uses TRBV20-1 and TRBJ1-6, with 8 bases lining up with TRBD1. Germline values: CDR1 DFQATT, CDR2 SNEGSKA (reference sequence). The J segment lost 9 bases and the V segment lost 6 bases, leaving 7 bases of the junction unmatched. The CDR3 consists of 13 residues.

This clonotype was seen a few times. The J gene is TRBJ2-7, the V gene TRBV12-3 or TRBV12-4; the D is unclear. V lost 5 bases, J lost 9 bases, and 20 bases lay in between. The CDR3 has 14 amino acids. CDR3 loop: CASSGRAFPSGQYF. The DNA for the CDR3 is TGTGCCAGCAGTGGTCGAGCTTTCCCATCGGGGCAGTACTTC.

The CDR3 DNA reads as TGCGCCAGCAGCCAAGTGTCTAGCGGCTACAATGAGCAGTTCTTC. Protein product: CASSQVSSGYNEQFF. The chain uses TRBV4-3 and TRBJ2-1, with TRBD2 identical over 7 bases. Germline V gene data show CDR1 as LGHNA and CDR2 as YSLEER. V was pared by 1 base and J by 3 bases, with 3 bases of the junction left unmatched. The CDR3 loop spans 15 amino acids.

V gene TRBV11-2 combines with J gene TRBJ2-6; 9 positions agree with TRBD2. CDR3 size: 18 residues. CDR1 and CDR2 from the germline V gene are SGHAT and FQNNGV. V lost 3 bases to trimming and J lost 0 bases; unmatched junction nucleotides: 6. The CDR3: CASSLELAGISGANVLTF. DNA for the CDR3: TGTGCCAGCAGCTTGGAACTAGCGGGTATCTCTGGGGCCAACGTCCTGACTTTC.

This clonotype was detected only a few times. In DNA, the CDR3 is TGCGCCAGCAGCCCGGACCGACCCACAGATACGCAGTATTTT. It encodes CASSPDRPTDTQYF. This chain uses TRBV5-1 with TRBJ2-3; D not certain. Germline-derived CDR1 and CDR2 are SGHRS and YFSETQ. V lost 4 bases and J 2 bases, leaving 11 bases between the germline ends. The CDR3 runs 14 residues.

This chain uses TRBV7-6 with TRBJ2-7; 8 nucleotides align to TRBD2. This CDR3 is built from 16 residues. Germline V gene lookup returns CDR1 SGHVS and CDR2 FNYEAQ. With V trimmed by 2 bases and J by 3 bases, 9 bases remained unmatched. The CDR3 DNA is TGTGCCAGCAGCTTACATTTTCCGGGGGGGGTCTACGAGCAGTACTTC. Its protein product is CASSLHFPGGVYEQYF.

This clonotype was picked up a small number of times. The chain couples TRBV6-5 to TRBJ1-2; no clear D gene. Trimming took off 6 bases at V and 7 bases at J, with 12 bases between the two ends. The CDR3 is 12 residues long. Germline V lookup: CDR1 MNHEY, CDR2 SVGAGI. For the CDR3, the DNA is TGTGCCAGCAGGGCCCGGAGTGGTGGCTACACCTTC. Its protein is CASRARSGGYTF.

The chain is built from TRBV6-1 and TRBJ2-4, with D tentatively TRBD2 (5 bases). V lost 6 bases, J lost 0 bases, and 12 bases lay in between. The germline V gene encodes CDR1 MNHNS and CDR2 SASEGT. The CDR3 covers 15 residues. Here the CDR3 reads CASRSHGIAKNIQYF. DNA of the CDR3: TGTGCCAGCAGATCCCACGGGATAGCCAAAAACATTCAGTACTTC.

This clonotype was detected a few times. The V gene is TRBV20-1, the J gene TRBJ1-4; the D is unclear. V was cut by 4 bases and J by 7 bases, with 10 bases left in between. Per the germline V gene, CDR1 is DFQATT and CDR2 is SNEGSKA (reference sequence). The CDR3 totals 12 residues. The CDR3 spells CSAKAGGEKLFF. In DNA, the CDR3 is TGCAGTGCTAAGGCGGGAGGTGAAAAACTGTTTTTT.

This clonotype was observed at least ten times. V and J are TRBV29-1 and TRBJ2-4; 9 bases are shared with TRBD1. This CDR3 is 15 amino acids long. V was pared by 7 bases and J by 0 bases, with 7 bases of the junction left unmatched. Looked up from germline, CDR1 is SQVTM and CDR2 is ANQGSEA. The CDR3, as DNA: TGCAGCGCAGAGGACAGGGGCTTAGCCAAAAACATTCAGTACTTC. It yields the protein CSAEDRGLAKNIQYF.

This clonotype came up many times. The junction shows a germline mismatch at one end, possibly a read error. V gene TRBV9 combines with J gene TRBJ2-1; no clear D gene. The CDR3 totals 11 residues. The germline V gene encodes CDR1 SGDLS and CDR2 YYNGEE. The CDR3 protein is CASSVENEQFF. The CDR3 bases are TGCGCCAGCAGCGTCGAGAATGAGCAGTTCTTC.

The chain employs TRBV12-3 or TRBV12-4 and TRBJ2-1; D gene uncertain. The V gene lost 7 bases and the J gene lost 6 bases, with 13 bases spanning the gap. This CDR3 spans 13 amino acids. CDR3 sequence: CASKVGDRNEQFF. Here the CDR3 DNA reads TGTGCCAGCAAGGTGGGTGACCGCAATGAGCAGTTCTTC.

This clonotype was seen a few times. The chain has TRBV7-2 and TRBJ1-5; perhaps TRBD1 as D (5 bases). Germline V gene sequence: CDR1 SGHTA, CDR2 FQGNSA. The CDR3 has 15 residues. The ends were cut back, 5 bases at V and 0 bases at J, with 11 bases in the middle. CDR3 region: CASSPTGDSNQPQHF. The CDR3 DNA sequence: TGTGCCAGCAGCCCTACAGGAGATAGCAATCAGCCCCAGCATTTT.